This T cell receptor (beta chain) was documented in a study of blood T cell repertoires in COVID-19. Overall study context: Both acute and convalescent COVID-19 samples were obtained from the United States, Italy and Spain. In each case, the material was cDNA or gDNA derived from T cells, B-cell-depleted T cells, or PBMCs.

Per the authors' pipeline: Nucleated cell number was recorded as an estimate derived from reference gene primer amplification. Data came from immunoSEQ multiplex PCR; TCRdb stores just in-frame clones and leaves some out. The V and J calls and clone size come from that table; D and trimming were worked out from the DNA. The sample records some 250,000 clones, 82% being singletons. Sequencing was performed on peripheral blood. The clonotype comes from a woman aged 60 to 75 with active or convalescent COVID-19.

The CDR3: CASSSSGTGGYEQYF. CDR3 coding DNA: TGTGCCAGCAGTTCCTCCGGGACAGGGGGGTACGAGCAGTACTTC. The gene calls are TRBV27 and TRBJ2-7, with 11 bases lining up with TRBD1. Germline CDR1 and CDR2: MNHEY and SMNVEV (reference sequence). Trimming removed 4 bases from V and 4 bases from J; junction bases left unmatched: 6. The CDR3 length is 15 residues.